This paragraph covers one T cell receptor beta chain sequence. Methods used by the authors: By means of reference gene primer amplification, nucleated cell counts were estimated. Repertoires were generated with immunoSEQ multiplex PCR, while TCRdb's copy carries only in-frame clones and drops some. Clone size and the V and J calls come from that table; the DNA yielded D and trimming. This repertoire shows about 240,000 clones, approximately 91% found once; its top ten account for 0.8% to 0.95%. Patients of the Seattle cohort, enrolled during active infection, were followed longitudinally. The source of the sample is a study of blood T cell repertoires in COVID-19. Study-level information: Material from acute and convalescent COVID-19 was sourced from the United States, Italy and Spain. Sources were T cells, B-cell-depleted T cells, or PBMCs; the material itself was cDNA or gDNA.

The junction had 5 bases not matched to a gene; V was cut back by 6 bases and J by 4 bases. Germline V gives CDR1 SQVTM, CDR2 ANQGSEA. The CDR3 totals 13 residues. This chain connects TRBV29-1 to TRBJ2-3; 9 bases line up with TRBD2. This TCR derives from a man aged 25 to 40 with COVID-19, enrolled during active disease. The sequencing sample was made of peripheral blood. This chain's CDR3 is CSVGSGGPDTQYF. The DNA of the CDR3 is TGCAGCGTCGGTAGCGGGGGACCAGATACGCAGTATTTT.